The rows below give T cell receptor beta chains drawn from one sample of a study of CD8 T cells in ankylosing spondylitis. From the 5' RACE reads, TCRdb called clonotypes with MiXCR, one entry per CDR3 protein. Of tens of thousands of distinct CDR3 sequences listed, 5.3% are singletons. The sequencing sample was made of blood, either unsorted or a sorted T cell fraction (not recorded which). The receptors shown here come from a female donor with ankylosing spondylitis or in good health (not recorded which). Both conserved end residues are part of each CDR3.

CASSVGRGSTNQETQYF | TRBJ2-5 | TRBV9
CASSVGREAGNTIYF | TRBJ1-3 | TRBV9
CASSPRTSGSIYEQYF | TRBJ2-7 | TRBV9
CASSVGTAENIQYF | TRBJ2-4 | TRBV9
CASSGSRALSTGELFF | TRBJ2-2 | TRBV9
CASSSPPGGHMNTEAFF | TRBJ1-1 | TRBV9
CARSSTSGRAVETQYF | TRBJ2-5 | TRBV9
CASSVSDRGLTGELFF | TRBJ2-2 | TRBV9
CASSAGQGRSPLHF | TRBJ1-6 | TRBV9
CASSASHTTNEKLFF | TRBJ1-4 | TRBV9
CASSLDPNTRVEQYF | TRBJ2-7 | TRBV9
CASSKQGPGPQHF | TRBJ1-5 | TRBV6-4
CASSVEGAIETQYF | TRBJ2-5 | TRBV9
CASSREQGANTQYF | TRBJ2-3 | TRBV9
CASSVGISPSGDTDTQYF | TRBJ2-3 | TRBV9
CASSVTAGGTYEQYF | TRBJ2-7 | TRBV9
CASSGDNEQFF | TRBJ2-1 | TRBV9
CASSVAVAAHTQYF | TRBJ2-3 | TRBV9
CASSVEGGLGEKLFF | TRBJ1-4 | TRBV9
CASSVGQVLETQYF | TRBJ2-5 | TRBV9
CASSVEPLANSPLHF | TRBJ1-6 | TRBV9
CASSVGGGGVYEQYF | TRBJ2-7 | TRBV9
CASSVAPGLGYEQYF | TRBJ2-7 | TRBV9
CASSVDQGGYGYTF | TRBJ1-2 | TRBV9
CASSAQVLPRDTQYF | TRBJ2-3 | TRBV9
CASTQTSGIGSYNEQFF | TRBJ2-1 | TRBV9
CASSVGGRYEQYF | TRBJ2-7 | TRBV9
CASSQPGSGELFF | TRBJ2-2 | TRBV9
CASSVTGGGQPQHF | TRBJ1-5 | TRBV9
CASSVDLIGWNEQFF | TRBJ2-1 | TRBV9
CASSVGSGNYGELFF | TRBJ2-2 | TRBV9
CASSVEQGFRNEQFF | TRBJ2-1 | TRBV9
CASGGQGAGANVLTF | TRBJ2-6 | TRBV9
CASSVDRGDLEQYF | TRBJ2-7 | TRBV9
CASSVSAGTAGETQYF | TRBJ2-5 | TRBV9
CASSRRTSGYTDTQYF | TRBJ2-3 | TRBV9
CASRDSPTNTGELFF | TRBJ2-2 | TRBV9
CASSPLLGTGEYETQYF | TRBJ2-5 | TRBV9
CASSAIRDSRLYF | TRBJ2-4 | TRBV9
CASSTGPDSYEQYF | TRBJ2-7 | TRBV9